This T cell receptor beta chain was obtained from a study of CD8+ T cells in alopecia areata (dated 2018 in TCRdb). Study-wide context: Treated patients were enrolled in an open-label pilot trial of oral tofacitinib at 5 to 10 mg twice daily for moderate-to-severe alopecia areata. RNA came from the PAXgene miRNA kit for fixed scalp, the miRNeasy kit for PBMCs, and the RNeasy kit for mouse skin. In treated patients, disease severity was measured using the SALT score, which gives the percentage of scalp surface area affected. High-throughput TCRbeta sequencing was used to examine T cell clonal expansion in alopecia areata in both the C3H/HeJ mouse model and human patients. immunoSEQ multiplex PCR using 35 Vbeta forward primers and 13 Jbeta reverse primers was used to amplify TCRbeta CDR3 regions. Clonality in the scalp was compared among normal scalp (n=4), patchy alopecia areata scalp (n=8), and alopecia totalis/universalis scalp (n=8). Tofacitinib-treated patients had biopsies at baseline and at 4 and 24 weeks of treatment, with a later scalp biopsy in several patients. Patients received tofacitinib for 6 to 18 months and were then followed off drug for 6 months to check for delayed response and recurrence. Scalp tissue and sorted CD4+ and CD8+ peripheral blood T cells from patchy and totalis/universalis alopecia areata patients and from healthy controls were covered by human TCRbeta sequencing. Study-level results and caveats: Tofacitinib significantly lowered scalp clonality and the number of expanded CD8+ clones among the top 100 scalp clones. Many expanded lesional clones were found to persist in scalp and blood during tofacitinib treatment, and relapse after treatment cessation may be partly explained by this persistence. Compared with normal scalp, lesional scalp had higher clonality and more expanded CD8+ clones, particularly in alopecia totalis/universalis, a pattern that suggests antigenic drive. TCR sequences shared between patients were less clear than in mice, possibly partly because of HLA diversity in the patient population. The treated cohort was small, with a single nonresponder, so links between baseline CD8+ expansion and response need larger studies. Unlike mouse skin, where gammadelta T cells dominate, normal human skin contains resident alphabeta T cells that get sequenced too, which complicates analysis of the scalp TCR repertoire.

Receptor amplification or capture employed the immunoSEQ multiplex PCR assay. RNA was extracted from all samples and reverse transcribed into cDNA, which served as template for TCR sequencing. First-strand cDNA was synthesized using SuperScript III with a 2:1 mix of oligo-dT and random hexamers. A synthetic immune receptor repertoire was used to measure amplification bias, and any remaining bias was corrected computationally. From the authors' description of their analysis: Raw reads were preprocessed to remove errors, and CDR3 was defined according to IMGT conventions as the region from the conserved cysteine to phenylalanine. Clonality was computed as 1 minus the Shannon entropy, with the entropy normalized by log2 of the number of productive unique TCRs. Scalp TCRbeta sequences were cross-referenced with sorted blood CD4 and CD8 repertoires so that the CD4 or CD8 identity of scalp clones could be inferred. TCRdb took this table from immuneACCESS and kept in-frame rearrangements with V and J called. Such tables lack part of the clones; where checked against another copy, unresolved V genes explain under half of the gap, and the rest is unexplained. Clonal size and the V and J genes are those of that table, whereas D and trimming came from the DNA. A total of fewer than 150,000 clones appear in this sample, roughly three fifths of them only once. The ten most abundant clones make up about 3.2% of the sample.

The time point label, read with the paper, signifies: less than 25 weeks on oral tofacitinib. What this sample's treatment or condition label stands for: oral pan-JAK inhibitor, 5-10 mg twice daily. From alopecia areata patients, peripheral blood was collected along with lesional scalp punch biopsies. PBMCs were isolated by density centrifugation and stained for CD3, CD4 and CD8, after which CD4+ and CD8+ T cells were sorted on a FACSAria. Measured from the cysteine to the phenylalanine, the CDR3 is 14 residues long. The CDR3 DNA has 42 bases and is translated from base 1. V and J lose 4 bases and 3 bases, and a span of 13 bases separates them. CDR1 and CDR2 are read off the germline V gene as SQVTM and ANQGSEA. In regard to this clone: Its recognized antigen is unknown. Base qualities are not recorded, but no much larger clone differs from it by a single base.

The material sequenced was CD4+ T cells sorted from blood, taken at week 24, from a patient treated with tofacitinib. This receptor chain uses TRBV29-1 and TRBJ1-3; the D gene is perhaps TRBD1, on 6 matching bases. The source of this sequence is a human donor with alopecia areata. The CDR3 reads as follows: CSVASGGYGNTIYF. The DNA sequence follows: TGCAGCGTTGCTTCTGGGGGCTATGGAAACACCATATATTTT.